The rows below give T cell receptor beta chains drawn from one sample of a study of regulatory T cells in long-lasting Graves disease. TCRdb reprocessed the multiplex PCR reads via MiXCR and lists one record per CDR3 protein. The sample lists under 450,000 distinct CDR3 sequences; roughly a quarter were seen once. The starting material was peripheral blood mononuclear cells (PBMCs), obtained when the disease was refractory, from a patient treated with antithyroid drugs. Source of these receptors: a female donor with Graves disease. The CDR3 runs from the conserved cysteine through the conserved F or W. The order of the fields is J gene, D gene, clone size, V gene, CDR3 protein, CDR3 DNA. A D gene is named only where the DNA matches it firmly. Clone size appears in some rows only: once, few, many, or a class for an expanded clone.

>TRBJ1-2|TRBD1|few|TRBV6-1
CASSLRAGTDYGYTF
TGTGCCAGCAGCCTCCGAGCCGGGACAGACTATGGCTACACCTTC
>TRBJ2-7|NA|few|TRBV20-1
CSASPPTEYEQYF
TGCAGTGCTAGCCCTCCGACGGAATACGAGCAGTACTTC
>TRBJ2-2|TRBD2|NA|TRBV30
CAWSGGRWNTGELFF
TGTGCCTGGAGTGGCGGGAGGTGGAACACCGGGGAGCTGTTTTTT
>TRBJ1-3|NA|NA|TRBV24-1
CATSVYRVLSGNTIYF
TGTGCCACCAGTGTCTACAGGGTTCTCTCTGGAAACACCATATATTTT
>TRBJ2-2|TRBD2|NA|TRBV6-1
CASSALAGGNTGELFF
TGTGCCAGCAGTGCGCTAGCGGGAGGGAACACCGGGGAGCTGTTTTTT
>TRBJ1-3|NA|once|TRBV3-1
CASSEGFSGNTIYF
TGTGCCAGCAGCGAAGGGTTCTCTGGAAACACCATATATTTT
>TRBJ1-1|TRBD1|many|TRBV6-1
CASRKTGANTEAFF
TGTGCCAGCAGAAAGACAGGGGCGAACACTGAAGCTTTCTTT
>TRBJ1-2|NA|few|TRBV24-1
CAIFDPNYGYTF
TGTGCCATCTTTGACCCTAACTATGGCTACACCTTC
>TRBJ2-7|NA|many|TRBV27
CASSFSSMTYEQYF
TGTGCCAGCAGTTTTTCCTCCATGACCTACGAGCAGTACTTC
>TRBJ1-2|TRBD1|few|TRBV6-1
CASSNNRGNYGYTF
TGTGCCAGCTCCAACAACAGGGGAAACTATGGCTACACCTTC
>TRBJ2-6|NA|NA|TRBV27
CASSFLGGANVPTF
TGTGCCAGCAGTTTTTTAGGTGGGGCCAACGTCCCGACTTTC
>TRBJ2-6|TRBD1|NA|TRBV7-9
CASSLVAGGSGANVLTF
TGTGCCAGCAGCTTAGTAGCAGGGGGCTCTGGGGCCAACGTCCTGACTTTC
>TRBJ2-7|NA|many|TRBV20-1
CSARGGQRVYEQYF
TGCAGTGCTAGAGGCGGGCAGCGAGTCTACGAGCAGTACTTC
>TRBJ2-7|TRBD2|NA|TRBV30
CAGSGRVTYEQYF
TGTGCCGGGAGCGGGAGGGTCACCTACGAGCAGTACTTC
>TRBJ1-2|TRBD1|NA|TRBV4-3
CASSQAMGRDRDGYTF
TGCGCCAGCAGCCAAGCCATGGGACGGGACAGAGATGGCTACACCTTC
>TRBJ1-4|NA|few|TRBV4-1
CASSQGGREKLFF
TGCGCCAGCAGCCAAGGGGGCAGGGAAAAACTGTTTTTT
>TRBJ2-1|TRBD2|many|TRBV20-1
CSALWEGGPYEQFF
TGCAGTGCCCTCTGGGAGGGAGGGCCTTATGAGCAGTTCTTC
>TRBJ1-2|NA|NA|TRBV7-9
CASSLKDGYTF
TGTGCCAGCAGCTTAAAGGATGGCTACACCTTC
>TRBJ2-1|NA|many|TRBV28
CASSSANRAPYSIVYNEQFF
TGTGCCAGCAGTTCTGCGAATAGAGCCCCGTACTCTATCGTGTACAATGAGCAGTTCTTC
>TRBJ2-7|NA|many|TRBV15
CATSRALPGYEQYF
TGTGCCACCAGCAGAGCATTACCGGGATACGAGCAGTACTTC
>TRBJ1-5|NA|many|TRBV30
CAWSVLNQPQHF
TGTGCCTGGAGTGTACTTAATCAGCCCCAGCATTTT